The next 31 T cell receptor beta chains were all read from a single sample in a study of T-cell memory formation after mild COVID-19. TCRdb ran MiXCR on the 5' RACE reads and lists one entry per CDR3 protein. This sample has 55,000 to 75,000 distinct CDR3 sequences, with about 30% found just once. The sequenced sample consisted of PBMCs or a T cell subset sorted from them (not recorded which). The receptor source for this set is a young man who had mild COVID-19 (a few samples of this study predate the infection). Cell type and time point are not known.

In its sample, this clonotype was seen a few times. The gene calls are TRBV11-3 and TRBJ1-1; unclear D gene. Per germline, CDR1 SGHNT and CDR2 YENEEA. V was clipped by 7 bases and J by 8 bases, with 14 bases between them. The CDR3 is 12 amino acids. CDR3: CASKSPGTEAFF. The CDR3 region has the DNA TGTGCCAGCAAATCCCCGGGCACAGAAGCTTTCTTT.

The rearrangement joins TRBV28 to TRBJ2-6, with 12 bases matching TRBD1. This CDR3 contains 21 residues. Per the germline V gene, CDR1 is MDHEN and CDR2 is SYDVKM. V was clipped by 8 bases and J by 3 bases; unmatched bases: 20. Here the CDR3 reads CASLTSIFPGTGGNGANVLTF. The CDR3 nucleotides are TGTGCCAGCCTTACCTCGATTTTCCCCGGGACAGGGGGCAATGGGGCCAACGTCCTGACTTTC.

The CDR3 is CASSPFRNSNQPQHF. CDR3 in DNA: TGTGCCAGTAGTCCCTTTAGGAATAGCAATCAGCCCCAGCATTTT. V and J are TRBV19 and TRBJ1-5; unclear D gene. The length of the CDR3 is 15 residues. Germline CDR1 is LNHDA and CDR2 is SQIVND (reference sequence). V dropped 5 bases and J dropped 0 bases, with 11 bases sitting between them.

V usage is TRBV4-1 and J usage is TRBJ2-5; TRBD2 matches at 11 bases. Per the germline V gene, CDR1 is MGHRA and CDR2 is YSYEKL. The CDR3 loop spans 18 amino acids. V was pared by 1 base and J by 1 base, with 8 bases of the junction left unmatched. CDR3 nucleotide sequence: TGCGCCAGCAGCCAAGTGGCGATGACTAGCGGGACCCAAGAGACCCAGTACTTC. It translates to CASSQVAMTSGTQETQYF.

The chain carries TRBV4-1 and TRBJ2-5, with D possibly being TRBD2 (6 bases). The CDR3 length is 14 residues. The ends were cut back, 1 base at V and 5 bases at J, with 11 bases in the middle. Germline V gives CDR1 MGHRA, CDR2 YSYEKL. The CDR3 spells CASSQAPGGETQYF. The CDR3, as DNA: TGCGCCAGCAGCCAAGCCCCTGGGGGGGAGACCCAGTACTTC.

The V gene is TRBV7-9, the J gene TRBJ2-3; the D gene is possibly TRBD2 (6 bases). Germline assignment: CDR1 SEHNR and CDR2 FQNEAQ (reference sequence). V shed 5 bases and J shed 0 bases, with 9 bases lying between them. This CDR3 has 14 amino acids. Here the CDR3 DNA reads TGTGCCAGCAGCCGGGAGCACAGCACAGATACGCAGTATTTT. It yields the protein CASSREHSTDTQYF.

The J gene is TRBJ1-4, the V gene TRBV7-2; D may be TRBD1 (6 bases). The germline CDR1 and CDR2 sequences are SGHTA and FQGNSA. This CDR3 is 15 amino acids long. Trimming left V 2 bases short and J 7 bases short, with 14 bases between. This CDR3 reads CASSLWAGQPEKLFF. CDR3 bases: TGTGCCAGCAGCTTATGGGCTGGACAGCCTGAAAAACTGTTTTTT.

This rearrangement joins TRBV10-1 to TRBJ1-6; D not resolved. The germline V gene encodes CDR1 WNHNN and CDR2 SYGVQD (reference sequence). The germline V and J ends were trimmed by 7 bases and 0 bases, with 16 bases remaining between them. This CDR3 comprises 17 residues. The CDR3 here is CASIFTHGSSYNSPLHF. The CDR3 DNA reads as TGCGCCAGCATTTTCACACACGGAAGCTCCTATAATTCACCCCTCCACTTT.

J is TRBJ1-5 and V is TRBV29-1; D call uncertain. The CDR3 extends over 12 amino acids. Germline V gene data show CDR1 as SQVTM and CDR2 as ANQGSEA. Trimming stripped 0 bases from V and 4 bases from J, with 4 bases between. Here the CDR3 reads CSVEEGNQPQHF. The CDR3 nucleotides read TGCAGCGTTGAAGAAGGGAATCAGCCCCAGCATTTT.

The J gene is TRBJ2-5, the V gene TRBV6-1; D not resolved. This CDR3 is built from 13 residues. Germline V gene data show CDR1 as MNHNS and CDR2 as SASEGT. Trimming took 6 bases from V and 5 from J, leaving 13 bases between them. CDR3 in DNA: TGTGCCAGCAGCGCCCCGGGCGCGGAGACCCAGTACTTC. As protein: CASSAPGAETQYF.

The V gene is TRBV6-5, the J gene TRBJ1-2; the D gene is possibly TRBD1 (5 bases). The CDR3 length is 13 residues. Germline CDR1 and CDR2: MNHEY and SVGAGI. The CDR3 DNA reads as TGTGCTTCGGGGCCCCGAGGGACCTATGGCTACACCTTC. Translated, it gives CASGPRGTYGYTF.

Only one count was recorded for this clonotype. A read error may account for a junction end that differs from germline. V usage is TRBV7-7 and J usage is TRBJ2-5, with D uncertain. CDR3 length equals 15 residues. CDR1 is SSHAT and CDR2 is FNYEAQ in the germline V gene (reference sequence). The CDR3 DNA is TGTGCTAGCAGCCTCACCATTAGGCGGCAAGAGACCCAGTACTTC. Translated: CASSLTIRRQETQYF. The whole variable domain, remainder taken from reference TRBV7-7 and TRBJ2-5, is GAGVSQSPRYKVTKRGQDVTLRCDPISSHATLYWYQQALGQGPEFLTYFNYEAQPDKSGLPSDRFSAERPEGSISTLTIQRTEQRDSAMYRCASSLTIRRQETQYFGPGTRLLVL.

The CDR3 bases are TGCGCCAGCAGCTCCGGGACGGACTTCACAGATACGCAGTATTTT. It yields the protein CASSSGTDFTDTQYF. V is TRBV5-1 and J is TRBJ2-3; D assignment may be TRBD1 or TRBD2 (5 bases each). Trimming pared 3 bases from V and 2 bases from J, leaving 13 bases between. Germline CDR1 and CDR2: SGHRS and YFSETQ. The CDR3 has 15 residues.

The chain combines TRBV12-1 with TRBJ2-7. TRBV12-1 is annotated as a pseudogene. The CDR3 spans 9 residues. For the CDR3, the DNA is TGTGCCAGGAGGACAGAGCAGTACGTC. Its translation: CARRTEQYV.

This clonotype was observed a few times. The chain combines TRBV20-1 with TRBJ2-3, with D maybe TRBD2 (6 bases). The V and J ends lost 3 bases and 4 bases respectively, with 17 bases between them. Germline V CDR1 and CDR2: DFQATT, SNEGSKA (reference sequence). The CDR3 runs to 15 residues. The CDR3 region has the DNA TGCAGTGCTAGGGCGGACTATAGTTTTGCAGATACGCAGTATTTT. This codes for CSARADYSFADTQYF.

The V gene is TRBV7-8, the J gene TRBJ2-5; D remains unclear. V shed 3 bases and J shed 3 bases, with 8 bases lying between them. Per germline, CDR1 SGHVS and CDR2 FQNEAQ. The CDR3 has 13 amino acids. CDR3 sequence: CASSFVREETQYF. In DNA form, the CDR3 reads TGTGCCAGCAGCTTTGTACGGGAAGAGACCCAGTACTTC.

This clonotype has more than one count but fewer than ten. The gene calls are TRBV6-5 and TRBJ2-1; a possible D gene is TRBD2 (5 bases). This CDR3 region has 13 residues. Germline lookup yields CDR1 MNHEY and CDR2 SVGAGI. With 5 bases removed from V and 6 bases from J, the gap between germline ends came to 11 bases. The CDR3 DNA sequence: TGTGCCAGCAGTACGAGGACTTCCAATGAGCAGTTCTTC. This translates into CASSTRTSNEQFF.

This clonotype occurred once. This sequence joins TRBV24-1 and TRBJ2-3; no clear D. The CDR3 totals 13 residues. The germline V gene has CDR1 KGHDR and CDR2 SFDVKD. V shed 5 bases and J shed 0 bases, with 5 bases lying between them. This CDR3 is CATSADSTDTQYF. The DNA for the CDR3 is TGTGCCACCAGTGCGGACAGCACAGATACGCAGTATTTT.

The chain employs TRBV5-1 and TRBJ2-3, with 7 bases fitting TRBD1. In germline, CDR1 is SGHRS, CDR2 YFSETQ. The CDR3 consists of 14 residues. Germline trimming cut 4 bases from V and 1 base from J; bases unmatched to any gene: 3. DNA of the CDR3: TGCGCCAGCAGCACAGGACAGGGCACAGATACGCAGTATTTT. It translates to CASSTGQGTDTQYF.

This clonotype appeared a few times. The J gene is TRBJ2-1, the V gene TRBV6-6; D possibly corresponds to TRBD1 (5 bases). The CDR3 covers 11 residues. The germline CDR1 and CDR2 sequences are MNHNY and SVGAGI (reference sequence). The V end lost 10 bases, the J end lost 10 bases, and 14 bases lay between the germline ends. The CDR3 region has the DNA TGTGCCACCATTATTGGGGCAGAGCAGTTCTTC. Amino acid sequence: CATIIGAEQFF.

The V and J genes are TRBV29-1 and TRBJ2-5; D may be TRBD2 (5 bases). V was pared by 0 bases and J by 5 bases, with 13 bases between. Germline CDR1 and CDR2: SQVTM and ANQGSEA. This CDR3 has 14 residues. The CDR3 coding sequence is TGCAGCGTTGAAGAGGCTAGCAGTGGTGAGACCCAGTACTTC. It translates to CSVEEASSGETQYF.

This chain links TRBV4-3 with TRBJ2-7; no clear D gene. Deletions cut 3 bases from V and 6 bases from J, with 15 bases between. CDR3 length equals 14 residues. Germline V gene sequence: CDR1 LGHNA, CDR2 YSLEER. The CDR3 protein is CASSHQRAFFEQYF. The CDR3 nucleotides read TGCGCCAGCAGCCACCAAAGGGCGTTCTTCGAGCAGTACTTC.

The chain has TRBV6-1 and TRBJ1-1; a possible D gene is TRBD1 (5 bases). The CDR3 runs 15 residues. Trimming left V 6 bases short and J 0 bases short, with 14 bases between. CDR1 and CDR2 (germline): MNHNS, SASEGT. The CDR3 here is CASRGRESMNTEAFF. CDR3 in DNA: TGTGCCAGCAGGGGACGCGAGAGCATGAACACTGAAGCTTTCTTT.

The rearrangement uses TRBV5-1 and TRBJ2-5, with TRBD1 matching 7 bases. CDR1 SGHRS and CDR2 YFSETQ come from the germline V gene. The CDR3 totals 14 residues. V was pared by 1 base and J by 2 bases, with 2 bases of the junction left unmatched. DNA for the CDR3: TGCGCCAGCAGCTTGCGACAGGGTCAAGAGACCCAGTACTTC. Residues: CASSLRQGQETQYF. The full variable domain, with the rest looked up from reference TRBV5-1 and TRBJ2-5, is KAGVTQTPRYLIKTRGQQVTLSCSPISGHRSVSWYQQTPGQGLQFLFEYFSETQRNKGNFPGRFSGRQFSNSRSEMNVSTLELGDSALYLCASSLRQGQETQYFGPGTRLLVL.

This clonotype was counted a few times. V and J are TRBV4-1 and TRBJ2-5; D is unresolved. Trimming took 4 bases from V and 2 from J, leaving 11 bases between them. The CDR3 loop spans 14 amino acids. Germline values: CDR1 MGHRA, CDR2 YSYEKL. This chain's CDR3 is CASSLTVKQETQYF. The CDR3 coding sequence is TGCGCCAGCAGCCTGACGGTGAAGCAAGAGACCCAGTACTTC.

This clonotype was seen a few times. The chain links TRBV6-2 or TRBV6-3 to TRBJ2-5; 7 nucleotides match TRBD2. The CDR3 runs 17 residues. The trim removed 3 bases at V and 2 bases at J, leaving 12 bases unmatched. Germline V gives CDR1 MNHEY, CDR2 SVGEGT. Written as DNA, the CDR3 is TGTGCCAGCAGTTATCGAGGGGACTACTATGATCAAGAGACCCAGTACTTC. Translation gives CASSYRGDYYDQETQYF.

The gene calls are TRBV27 and TRBJ1-1, with D possibly TRBD1 on 6 matching bases. V dropped 0 bases and J dropped 4 bases, with 21 bases sitting between them. The CDR3 contains 18 residues. Germline V gene lookup returns CDR1 MNHEY and CDR2 SMNVEV (reference sequence). This CDR3 is CASSLSIDGIGGGTEAFF. CDR3 DNA: TGTGCCAGCAGTTTATCGATCGATGGAATCGGAGGGGGCACTGAAGCTTTCTTT.

This clonotype showed up just a few times. The rearrangement joins TRBV12-5 to TRBJ2-7; 10 bases agree with TRBD1. CDR1 is LGHNT, CDR2 FRNRAP, per germline. The ends lost 6 bases at V and 5 bases at J; junction bases unmatched: 7. The CDR3 is made up of 14 amino acids. This chain's CDR3 is CASGLGQGLNEQYF. CDR3 DNA: TGTGCTAGTGGCCTGGGACAGGGGCTTAACGAGCAGTACTTC.

This clonotype occurred once. The chain couples TRBV7-8 to TRBJ1-5; no reliable D call. With 3 bases removed from V and 8 bases from J, the gap between germline ends came to 17 bases. The CDR3 has 15 amino acids. Germline loops: CDR1 SGHVS, CDR2 FQNEAQ. CDR3 sequence (DNA): TGTGCCAGCAGCTTGGCAGGCTTCGGGTATGAGCCCCAGCATTTT. Amino acid sequence: CASSLAGFGYEPQHF.

Only a few counts were recorded for this clonotype. The chain uses TRBV5-1 and TRBJ2-5; D is perhaps TRBD1 or TRBD2 (6 bases each). The CDR3 contains 15 residues. Per germline, CDR1 SGHRS and CDR2 YFSETQ. V was shortened by 4 bases and J by 2 bases, with 15 bases between the two germline ends. This chain's CDR3 is CASSPEGGRQETQYF. CDR3 coding DNA: TGCGCCAGCAGCCCGGAGGGGGGCCGTCAAGAGACCCAGTACTTC.

The J gene is TRBJ2-1, the V gene TRBV11-1, with TRBD2 as a possible D gene (6 bases). The CDR3 is 17 amino acids. The germline gives CDR1 SGHAT, CDR2 FQDESV (reference sequence). V was trimmed by 2 bases and J by 6 bases, leaving 20 bases between them. The CDR3 here is CASSLLGAGGPLNEQFF. CDR3 nucleotide sequence: TGTGCCAGCAGCTTATTGGGAGCGGGCGGGCCGCTCAATGAGCAGTTCTTC.